This TCR beta chain was sequenced for a study of CD8+ T cells in alopecia areata. The study's findings and limits: Sequencing of scalp samples also captures resident alphabeta T cells of normal skin. It was lesional scalp, especially alopecia totalis/universalis, that showed higher clonality than normal scalp.

Germline CDR1 GTSNPN, CDR2 SVGIG (reference sequence). V was shortened by 4 bases and J by 0 bases, with 13 bases between the two germline ends. CDR3 length equals 16 residues. This clone was seen more than once but under ten times. Its antigen is currently unknown. cDNA reverse transcribed from extracted RNA served as the sequencing template. The table came from immunoSEQ multiplex PCR; TCRdb's copy has only in-frame clones and leaves some out. The sample contains 250,000 to 300,000 clones, roughly 60% of which appear only once. Treatment noted: oral pan-JAK inhibitor, 5-10 mg twice daily. Collection of lesional scalp punch biopsies and peripheral blood was performed in alopecia areata patients.

The chain has TRBV30 and TRBJ2-6; the D is unclear. This TCR came from a human donor with alopecia areata. Sequenced material: CD4+ T cells sorted from blood, taken at week 24, from a patient treated with tofacitinib. The CDR3 region has the DNA TGTGCCTGGACCCATGGCAGTTCCTCTGGGGCCAACGTCCTGACTTTC. Protein: CAWTHGSSSGANVLTF.